The entry below gives a single T cell receptor (beta chain) sequence along with its context. These data come from a study of blood T cell repertoires in COVID-19. The wider study: Samples of COVID-19 (acute and convalescent) were obtained from the United States, Italy and Spain. PBMCs, B-cell-depleted T cells, or T cells were the source of the cDNA or gDNA that made up the material.

V was pared by 3 bases and J by 1 base, with 6 bases between. The CDR3 is 13 amino acids. Germline CDR1 reads MRHNA; CDR2 reads SNTAGT. In the original workflow: Reference gene primer amplification gave estimated nucleated cell counts. Libraries were prepared by immunoSEQ multiplex PCR; TCRdb keeps only in-frame clonotypes and omits some of them. The V and J calls and clone size were taken over from that table, and D and trimming were inferred from the DNA. The profile shows tens of thousands of clones, about nine tenths of them singletons. The sample comprised peripheral blood. The rearrangement joins TRBV6-4 to TRBJ1-1, with a possible D match to TRBD1 (5 bases). The TCR sequence derives from a man aged 50 to 60 with acute or convalescent COVID-19. The CDR3, as DNA: TGTGCCAGCAGTGAGGGGCGGAACACTGAAGCTTTCTTT. It yields the protein CASSEGRNTEAFF.